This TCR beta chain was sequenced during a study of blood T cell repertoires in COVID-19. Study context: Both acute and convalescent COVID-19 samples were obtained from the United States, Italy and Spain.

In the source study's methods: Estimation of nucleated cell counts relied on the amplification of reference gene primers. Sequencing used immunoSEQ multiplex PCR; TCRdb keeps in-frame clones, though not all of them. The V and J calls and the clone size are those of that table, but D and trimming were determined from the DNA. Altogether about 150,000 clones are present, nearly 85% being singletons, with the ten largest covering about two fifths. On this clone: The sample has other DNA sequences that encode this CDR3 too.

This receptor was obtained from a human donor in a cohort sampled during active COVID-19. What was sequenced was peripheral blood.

CDR3 nucleotides: TGCGCCAGCAGCTGGGGGACAGCTGAAGCTTTCTTT. It encodes CASSWGTAEAFF. The chain carries TRBV5-1 and TRBJ1-1; TRBD1 matches 7 bases. This CDR3 has 12 residues. Germline CDR1 and CDR2: SGHRS and YFSETQ. The junction had 2 bases not matched to a gene; V was cut back by 3 bases and J by 6 bases. Full variable domain (outside the CDR3, taken from reference TRBV5-1 and TRBJ1-1): KAGVTQTPRYLIKTRGQQVTLSCSPISGHRSVSWYQQTPGQGLQFLFEYFSETQRNKGNFPGRFSGRQFSNSRSEMNVSTLELGDSALYLCASSWGTAEAFFGQGTRLTVV.